This T cell receptor (beta chain) was documented in a study of blood T cell repertoires in COVID-19 (dated by TCRdb to about 2020). As for the study more broadly: Samples covering the acute and convalescent phases of COVID-19 were provided by collaborators in the United States, Italy and Spain. The material from the prospective study consisted of cDNA or gDNA derived from T cells, B-cell-depleted T cells, or PBMCs. The dataset comprised deeply sampled blood TCRbeta repertoires from subjects exposed to, actively infected with, or recovered from COVID-19. The repertoires were made available in a free public database intended to serve as a resource for research on the immune response to SARS-CoV-2. The samples were drawn from two sources: the first 160 participants of the ongoing ImmuneRACE study, and 1,254 subjects contributed by 6 global collaborators. The sample metadata nearly always contained a de-identified subject ID, COVID-19 status, age in years and sex. Where HLA class I and class II types were available, the types were taken from metadata supplied by the sample provider, not from assay-based typing. What the study reported, not specific to this receptor: Clinical and demographic metadata were provided uncurated, with the amount varying by source and participant.

CDR1 and CDR2, looked up from the germline V gene, are MDHEN and SYDVKM. V is cut back by 2 bases and J by 2 bases, with 5 bases in the junction unmatched. The CDR3 spans 15 residues, from the cysteine through the phenylalanine. The retained sequence is limited to the CDR3, 45 bases, with the frame set at the first base. Comments on this clone: Its antigen target is currently unknown. The sample holds no much larger clone one base away, and base qualities are not on file.

TCRbeta CDR3 regions were amplified from genomic DNA by means of the immunoSEQ Assay, a bias-controlled multiplex PCR. The original methods were these. The number of nucleated cells in each sample was estimated from the amplification of reference gene primers within the assay. To quantify the absolute abundance of each unique TCRbeta CDR3 rearrangement, sequence reads were collapsed and filtered. For each sample, productive Simpson clonality was calculated as the square root of Simpson's diversity index over productive rearrangements. TCRdb retrieved this table from immuneACCESS and kept in-frame rearrangements only. Not all clones are present; in checked studies, unresolved V genes account for under half, and no reason is known for the remainder. V, J and clone size are taken as reported in that table, and D and trimming were inferred from the DNA itself. Within this sample are around 700,000 clones, with approximately 90% of them counted one time only. The top ten hold over 0.2% of the sample.

Whole blood was collected in K2EDTA tubes by collaborating institutions according to the institutions' own protocols. Collaborator samples were shipped for TCRbeta analysis as frozen whole blood, isolated PBMCs, or DNA extracted from either sample type. The TCR sequence derives from a woman aged 18-30 years with acute or convalescent COVID-19. The rearranged chain carries TRBV28 and TRBJ2-7, with 8 central nucleotides matching TRBD2. The sample taken for sequencing was peripheral blood. Here the CDR3 is given as CASSLVAGGAYEQYF. The sequence in DNA is TGTGCCAGCAGTTTAGTTGCGGGGGGTGCCTACGAGCAGTACTTC.